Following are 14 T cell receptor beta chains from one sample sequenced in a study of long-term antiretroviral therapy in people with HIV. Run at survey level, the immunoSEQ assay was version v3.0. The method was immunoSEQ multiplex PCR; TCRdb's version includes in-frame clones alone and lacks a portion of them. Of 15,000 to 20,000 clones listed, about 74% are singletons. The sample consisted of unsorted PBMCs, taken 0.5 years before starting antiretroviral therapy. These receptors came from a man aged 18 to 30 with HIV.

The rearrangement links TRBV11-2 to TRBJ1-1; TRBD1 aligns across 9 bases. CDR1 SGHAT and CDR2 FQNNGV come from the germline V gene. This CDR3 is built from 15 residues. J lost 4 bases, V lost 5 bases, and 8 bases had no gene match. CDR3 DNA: TGTGCCAGCAGCATCACTGGACAGGGGCCCACTGAAGCTTTCTTT. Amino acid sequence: CASSITGQGPTEAFF.

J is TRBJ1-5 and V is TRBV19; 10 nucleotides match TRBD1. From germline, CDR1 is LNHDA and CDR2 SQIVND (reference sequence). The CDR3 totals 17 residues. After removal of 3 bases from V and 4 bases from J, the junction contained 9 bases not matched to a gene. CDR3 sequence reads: CASSIKVDRGLNQPQHF. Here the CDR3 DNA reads TGTGCCAGTAGTATCAAGGTCGACAGGGGGCTAAATCAGCCCCAGCATTTT.

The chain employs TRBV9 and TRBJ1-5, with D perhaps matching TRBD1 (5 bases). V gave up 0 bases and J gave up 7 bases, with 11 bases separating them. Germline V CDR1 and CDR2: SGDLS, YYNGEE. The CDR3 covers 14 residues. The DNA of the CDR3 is TGTGCCAGCAGCGTAGAACCCTGGGGGCAGCCCCAGCATTTT. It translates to CASSVEPWGQPQHF.

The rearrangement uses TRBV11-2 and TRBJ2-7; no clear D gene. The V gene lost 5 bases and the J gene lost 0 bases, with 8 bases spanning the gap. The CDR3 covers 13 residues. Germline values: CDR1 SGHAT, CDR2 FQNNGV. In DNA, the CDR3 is TGTGCCAGCAGCCTGGGTTACTCCTACGAGCAGTACTTC. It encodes CASSLGYSYEQYF. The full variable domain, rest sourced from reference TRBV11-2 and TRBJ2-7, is EAGVAQSPRYKIIEKRQSVAFWCNPISGHATLYWYQQILGQGPKLLIQFQNNGVVDDSQLPKDRFSAERLKGVDSTLKIQPAKLEDSAVYLCASSLGYSYEQYFGPGTRLTVT.

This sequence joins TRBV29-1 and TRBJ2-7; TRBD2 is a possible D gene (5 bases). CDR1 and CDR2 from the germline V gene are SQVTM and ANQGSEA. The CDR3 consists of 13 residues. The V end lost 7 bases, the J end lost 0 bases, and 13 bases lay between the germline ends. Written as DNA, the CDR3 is TGCAGCGCCCAAGGAGGCAGCTCCTACGAGCAGTACTTC. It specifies CSAQGGSSYEQYF.

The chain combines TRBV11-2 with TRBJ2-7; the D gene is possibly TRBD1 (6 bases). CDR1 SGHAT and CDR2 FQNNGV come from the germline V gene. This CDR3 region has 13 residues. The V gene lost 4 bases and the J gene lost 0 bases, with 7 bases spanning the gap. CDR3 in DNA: TGTGCCAGCAGCTCGGACAGCTCCTACGAGCAGTACTTC. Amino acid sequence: CASSSDSSYEQYF.

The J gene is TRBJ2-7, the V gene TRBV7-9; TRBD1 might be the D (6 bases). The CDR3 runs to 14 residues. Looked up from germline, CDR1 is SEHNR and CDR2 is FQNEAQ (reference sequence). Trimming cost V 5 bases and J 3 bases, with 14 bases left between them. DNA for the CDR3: TGTGCCAGCAGCGGCCCCGGACAGAACTACGAGCAGTACTTC. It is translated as CASSGPGQNYEQYF.

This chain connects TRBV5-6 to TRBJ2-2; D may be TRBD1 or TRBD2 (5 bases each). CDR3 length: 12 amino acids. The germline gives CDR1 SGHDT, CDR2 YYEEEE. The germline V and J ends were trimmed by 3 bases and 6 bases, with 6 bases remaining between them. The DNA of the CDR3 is TGTGCCAGCAGCTGGGGGTCCGGGGAGCTGTTTTTT. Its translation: CASSWGSGELFF.

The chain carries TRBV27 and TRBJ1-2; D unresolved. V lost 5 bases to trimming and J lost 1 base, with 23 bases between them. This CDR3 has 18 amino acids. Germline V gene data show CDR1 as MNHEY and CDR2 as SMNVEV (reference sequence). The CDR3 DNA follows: TGTGCCAGCAGTCCGAGGACGGCGGGATCATCCCTTAACTATGGCTACACCTTC. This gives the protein CASSPRTAGSSLNYGYTF.

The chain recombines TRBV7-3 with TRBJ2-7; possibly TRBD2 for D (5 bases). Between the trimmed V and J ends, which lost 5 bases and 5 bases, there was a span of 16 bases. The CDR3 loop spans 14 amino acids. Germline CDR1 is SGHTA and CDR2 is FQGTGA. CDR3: CASSPGSSIHEQYF. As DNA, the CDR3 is TGTGCCAGCAGCCCGGGGAGTTCCATCCACGAGCAGTACTTC.

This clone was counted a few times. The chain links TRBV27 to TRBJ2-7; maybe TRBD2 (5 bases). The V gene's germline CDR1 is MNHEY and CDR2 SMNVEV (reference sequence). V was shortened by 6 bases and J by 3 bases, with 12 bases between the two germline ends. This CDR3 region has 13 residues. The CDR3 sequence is CASSLGGLYEQYF. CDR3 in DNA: TGTGCCAGCAGCCTAGGCGGGCTCTACGAGCAGTACTTC.

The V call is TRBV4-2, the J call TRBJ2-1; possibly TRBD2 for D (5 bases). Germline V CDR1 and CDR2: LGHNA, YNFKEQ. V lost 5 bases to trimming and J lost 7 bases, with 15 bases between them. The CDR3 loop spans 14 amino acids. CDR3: CASSEGISWNEQFF. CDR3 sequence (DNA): TGTGCCAGCAGCGAGGGTATTAGCTGGAATGAGCAGTTCTTC.

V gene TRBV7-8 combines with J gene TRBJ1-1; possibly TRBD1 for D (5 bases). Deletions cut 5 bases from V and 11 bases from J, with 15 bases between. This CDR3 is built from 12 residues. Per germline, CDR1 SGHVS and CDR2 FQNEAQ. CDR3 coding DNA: TGTGCCAGCAGCGACGGGGACTTCGGGGCTTTCTTT. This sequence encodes CASSDGDFGAFF.

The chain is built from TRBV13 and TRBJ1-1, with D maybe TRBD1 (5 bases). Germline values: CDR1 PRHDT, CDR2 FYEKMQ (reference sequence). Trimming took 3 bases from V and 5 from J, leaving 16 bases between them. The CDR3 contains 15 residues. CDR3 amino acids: CASSFLQGIGTEAFF. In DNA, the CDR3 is TGTGCCAGCAGCTTCCTGCAGGGAATTGGGACTGAAGCTTTCTTT. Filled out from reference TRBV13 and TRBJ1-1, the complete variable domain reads AAGVIQSPRHLIKEKRETATLKCYPIPRHDTVYWYQQGPGQDPQFLISFYEKMQSDKGSIPDRFSAQQFSDYHSELNMSSLELGDSALYFCASSFLQGIGTEAFFGQGTRLTVV.